Below are 21 T cell receptor beta chains sequenced from a single sample in a study of post-analysis software for immune sequencing data. Study outcomes and limitations: Among five TRBV segments more frequent in patients than controls were TRBV5-6, TRBV5-1 and TRBV20-1.

Unique molecular identifiers featured in each of the TCR beta cDNA libraries. Each CDR3 protein gets one entry after TCRdb re-called the PCR reads with MiXCR. The data contain 600,000 to 700,000 distinct CDR3 sequences, 55% to 60% of them singletons. Their antigen targets remain unknown. The sample was blood. All receptors derive from a girl aged 2 to 10 with multiple sclerosis.

The chain recombines TRBV12-3 or TRBV12-4 with TRBJ1-4; 8 nucleotides line up with TRBD1. The CDR3 covers 17 residues. The J segment lost 3 bases and the V segment lost 5 bases, leaving 11 bases of the junction unmatched. The CDR3 loop is CASSPGQGAVPNEKLFF. The CDR3, as DNA: TGTGCCAGCAGTCCAGGGCAGGGGGCCGTCCCTAATGAAAAACTGTTTTTT.

Points on this clonotype: A junction boundary mismatches the germline segment, possibly from a read error. J is TRBJ2-7 and V is TRBV12-3 or TRBV12-4, with 9 bases aligning to TRBD2. This CDR3 contains 19 residues. DNA of the CDR3: TGTGCCGGCAGTCCGGGACTAGCCCACGAGGCCCCTTATTCCTACGAGCAGTACTTC. It yields the protein CAGSPGLAHEAPYSYEQYF.

The chain has TRBV7-6 and TRBJ2-7, with 9 bases identical to TRBD2. The end of the DNA aligns better with TRBJ2-5, so the J call may be wrong. The CDR3 totals 18 residues. The germline CDR1 and CDR2 sequences are SGHVS and FNYEAQ. CDR3 in amino acids: CASSSPYRPSGVRETQYF. In DNA form, the CDR3 reads TGTGCCAGCAGCTCGCCCTATCGGCCTAGCGGGGTCCGAGAGACCCAGTACTTC.

The chain links TRBV29-1 to TRBJ1-2, with D unclear. The CDR3 covers 14 residues. Trimming shortened V by 0 bases and J by 0 bases, and 8 bases separated the two germline ends. Germline values: CDR1 SQVTM, CDR2 ANQGSEA. In nucleotides, the CDR3 is TGCAGCGTTGAAGATGCAACGACTAACTATGGCTACACCTTC. This encodes CSVEDATTNYGYTF.

This clonotype was observed a few times. The chain uses TRBV25-1 and TRBJ2-7; D is unresolved. The CDR3 has 13 residues. Germline V lookup: CDR1 MGHDK, CDR2 SYGVNS. V was pared by 5 bases and J by 5 bases, with 13 bases between. For the CDR3, the DNA is TGTGCCAGCAGTTCTCAGACCCTGAACGAGCAGTACTTC. It encodes CASSSQTLNEQYF.

The count of this clonotype is one. The rearrangement uses TRBV28 and TRBJ2-5, with D tentatively TRBD2 (6 bases). CDR3 length: 15 amino acids. CDR1 is MDHEN and CDR2 is SYDVKM in the germline V gene. Trimming took 5 bases from V and 2 from J, leaving 15 bases between them. The CDR3 region has the DNA TGTGCCAGCAGTCCTTCCGGGGGTCCACAAGAGACCCAGTACTTC. Amino acid sequence: CASSPSGGPQETQYF.

The rearrangement joins TRBV12-3 or TRBV12-4 to TRBJ2-3; D unresolved. Trimming took off 4 bases at V and 7 bases at J, with 6 bases between the two ends. This CDR3 contains 11 residues. The CDR3 coding sequence is TGTGCCAGCAGTTCACCAAATACGCAGTATTTT. Its translation: CASSSPNTQYF.

This clonotype was observed a few times. V gene TRBV5-1 combines with J gene TRBJ1-2; D is uncertain. This CDR3 comprises 17 residues. The V end was cut by 3 bases, the J end by 5 bases, with 23 bases between. Germline V gives CDR1 SGHRS, CDR2 YFSETQ. The CDR3, as DNA: TGCGCCAGCAGCTCCTCGTTTTGGAGCCTTGTCTGTTATGGCTACACCTTC. Translated: CASSSSFWSLVCYGYTF.

This clonotype was recorded a few times. CDR3 amino acids: CASSLRTSYNEQFF. CDR3 coding DNA: TGTGCCAGCAGCTTGAGGACTAGCTACAATGAGCAGTTCTTC. This chain links TRBV7-9 with TRBJ2-1, with 7 bases lining up with TRBD2. CDR1 and CDR2 (germline): SEHNR, FQNEAQ (reference sequence). The CDR3 has 14 amino acids. J gave up 3 bases and V 3 bases, and 2 bases lay outside the gene matches. Supplemented by reference TRBV7-9 and TRBJ2-1, the full variable domain reads DTGVSQNPRHKITKRGQNVTFRCDPISEHNRLYWYRQTLGQGPEFLTYFQNEAQLEKSRLLSDRFSAERPKGSFSTLEIQRTEQGDSAMYLCASSLRTSYNEQFFGPGTRLTVL.

The CDR3 loop is CASSRGRDHNEQFF. CDR3 DNA: TGTGCTAGTAGTAGGGGCAGGGACCACAATGAGCAGTTCTTC. This chain uses TRBV7-7 with TRBJ2-1; either TRBD1 or TRBD2 may fit D (5 bases each). The CDR3 spans 14 residues. Germline CDR1 SSHAT, CDR2 FNYEAQ (reference sequence).

The J gene is TRBJ2-3, the V gene TRBV6-5, with D uncertain. CDR1 MNHEY and CDR2 SVGAGI come from the germline V gene. V was pared by 9 bases and J by 7 bases, with 11 bases between. CDR3 length: 11 amino acids. The CDR3 coding sequence is TGTGCCAGTAGTAAAGGATATACGCAGTATTTT. Protein product: CASSKGYTQYF.

This clonotype was seen only a few times. V gene TRBV9 combines with J gene TRBJ2-4; 7 bases agree with TRBD1. The V and J ends lost 4 bases and 6 bases, in that order; junction bases with no gene match: 10. This CDR3 comprises 15 residues. Germline CDR1 SGDLS, CDR2 YYNGEE. The CDR3 region has the DNA TGTGCCAGCAGCCCAACGACAGGGTTCGGAAACATTCAGTACTTC. This encodes CASSPTTGFGNIQYF.

In its sample, this clonotype was seen a few times. The rearrangement links TRBV4-1 to TRBJ2-7; 10 bases are a match to TRBD2. The CDR3 has 15 amino acids. The germline CDR1 and CDR2 sequences are MGHRA and YSYEKL. J lost 3 bases, V lost 1 base, and 3 bases had no gene match. The CDR3 reads CASSQGTSGLYEQYF. CDR3 nucleotide sequence: TGCGCCAGCAGCCAAGGGACTAGCGGACTCTACGAGCAGTACTTC.

The gene calls are TRBV30 and TRBJ1-1, with 8 bases fitting TRBD1. The CDR3 extends over 13 amino acids. V lost 5 bases and J lost 4; bases outside the gene matches: 6. The germline CDR1 and CDR2 sequences are GTSNPN and SVGIG (reference sequence). The CDR3 nucleotides read TGTGCCTGGGCCGGACAGGGCAGCACTGAAGCTTTCTTT. It codes for CAWAGQGSTEAFF.

V is TRBV29-1 and J is TRBJ2-1, with TRBD1 as a possible D gene (6 bases). Germline V gene sequence: CDR1 SQVTM, CDR2 ANQGSEA. The CDR3 runs to 13 residues. Trimming cost V 4 bases and J 2 bases, with 9 bases left between them. CDR3 sequence: CSVAHRAYNEQFF. The DNA of the CDR3 is TGCAGCGTTGCCCACAGGGCCTACAATGAGCAGTTCTTC.

To note about this clonotype: The junction and the germline gene differ at one end; a read error may be behind it. This chain links TRBV5-1 with TRBJ2-2; D remains unclear. This CDR3 is 14 amino acids long. The germline CDR1 and CDR2 sequences are SGHRS and YFSETQ. CDR3 nucleotides: TGCGCCAGTAGCTTCCTAGGGAACACCGGGGAGCTGTTTTTT. It specifies CASSFLGNTGELFF.

The chain recombines TRBV10-3 with TRBJ2-7, with 11 bases that match TRBD2. From germline, CDR1 is ENHRY and CDR2 SYGVKD. The CDR3 has 12 residues. J gave up 7 bases and V 4 bases, and 0 bases lay outside the gene matches. Here the CDR3 DNA reads TGTGCCATCAGTGGACTAGCGGGGGAGCAGTACTTC. Translated, it gives CAISGLAGEQYF.

The chain recombines TRBV6-5 with TRBJ2-1; 9 bases agree with TRBD1. This CDR3 region has 14 residues. Germline CDR1 is MNHEY and CDR2 is SVGAGI. The J segment lost 7 bases and the V segment lost 0 bases, leaving 1 base of the junction unmatched. The CDR3: CASSYSDRGNEQFF. CDR3 coding DNA: TGTGCCAGCAGTTACTCGGACAGGGGTAATGAGCAGTTCTTC.

CDR3: CASSLAPVAHYGYTF. CDR3 nucleotide sequence: TGTGCCAGCAGCTTAGCGCCAGTCGCGCACTATGGCTACACCTTC. V usage is TRBV7-2 and J usage is TRBJ1-2; D remains unclear. The CDR3 extends over 15 amino acids. Germline V gene sequence: CDR1 SGHTA, CDR2 FQGNSA. Between the trimmed V and J ends, which lost 0 bases and 3 bases, there was a span of 11 bases.

The chain combines TRBV20-1 with TRBJ1-2; 7 bases map to TRBD1. CDR3 length equals 17 residues. CDR1 and CDR2 (germline): DFQATT, SNEGSKA (reference sequence). Trimming took 0 bases from V and 2 from J; bases not matched to a gene: 12. CDR3 sequence: CSARDGGQSLRNYGYTF. The DNA of the CDR3 is TGCAGTGCTAGAGATGGGGGACAGTCTTTGAGAAACTATGGCTACACCTTC.

The chain carries TRBV2 and TRBJ2-5; 8 bases match TRBD1. Germline trimming cut 6 bases from V and 5 bases from J; bases unmatched to any gene: 17. Germline CDR1 SNHLY, CDR2 FYNNEI. CDR3 length: 17 amino acids. Written as DNA, the CDR3 is TGTGCCAGCAGAGTCGACAGGGGCGCTCGGGTATTGGAGACCCAGTACTTC. This sequence encodes CASRVDRGARVLETQYF.